Below are 27 T cell receptor beta chains sequenced from a single sample in a study of T cell responses to AZD1222 COVID-19 vaccine. Data came from immunoSEQ multiplex PCR; TCRdb stores just in-frame clones and leaves some out. The sample records hundreds of thousands of clones, 85% to 95% being singletons. This specimen was peripheral blood, taken on day 0 of MenACWY control vaccination. The receptor set was obtained from an adult in good health.

The J gene is TRBJ2-6, the V gene TRBV5-4; TRBD2 agrees at 10 bases. With V trimmed by 9 bases and J by 0 bases, 12 bases remained unmatched. The CDR3 totals 18 residues. In germline, CDR1 is SGHNT, CDR2 YYREEE (reference sequence). Here the CDR3 DNA reads TGTGCCACTTCTAGCGGGGGCCTCTTAACCTCTGGGGCCAACGTCCTGACTTTC. It translates to CATSSGGLLTSGANVLTF.

The rearrangement uses TRBV19 and TRBJ1-5; tentatively, D is TRBD1 (5 bases). Trimming left V 3 bases short and J 1 base short, with 16 bases between. The germline gives CDR1 LNHDA, CDR2 SQIVND (reference sequence). CDR3 length: 17 amino acids. Here the CDR3 reads CASSMALGGPSNQPQHF. CDR3 sequence (DNA): TGTGCCAGTAGTATGGCCCTGGGGGGACCAAGCAATCAGCCCCAGCATTTT.

The chain combines TRBV30 with TRBJ1-1, with D unclear. The CDR3 sequence is 12 residues long. Germline V gives CDR1 GTSNPN, CDR2 SVGIG (reference sequence). Between the trimmed V and J ends, which lost 2 bases and 3 bases, there was a span of 7 bases. In nucleotides, the CDR3 is TGTGCCTGGAGTCCAGGAGACACTGAAGCTTTCTTT. Translating it yields CAWSPGDTEAFF.

J is TRBJ1-2 and V is TRBV30; tentatively, D is TRBD1 (6 bases). In germline, CDR1 is GTSNPN, CDR2 SVGIG (reference sequence). The ends were cut back, 1 base at V and 5 bases at J, with 11 bases in the middle. The CDR3 has 13 residues. The CDR3 here is CAWSGGRGYGYTF. The CDR3 coding sequence is TGTGCCTGGAGTGGGGGGCGTGGGTATGGCTACACCTTC.

The chain uses TRBV7-9 and TRBJ2-7; tentative D call: TRBD1 (6 bases). V shed 1 base and J shed 5 bases, with 12 bases lying between them. The CDR3 length is 14 residues. The V gene's germline CDR1 is SEHNR and CDR2 FQNEAQ (reference sequence). This chain's CDR3 is CASSLGAHRDEQYF. The CDR3 DNA reads as TGTGCCAGCAGCTTAGGGGCCCACAGGGACGAGCAGTACTTC. Complete variable domain (other parts from reference TRBV7-9 and TRBJ2-7): DTGVSQNPRHKITKRGQNVTFRCDPISEHNRLYWYRQTLGQGPEFLTYFQNEAQLEKSRLLSDRFSAERPKGSFSTLEIQRTEQGDSAMYLCASSLGAHRDEQYFGPGTRLTVT.

This clone occurred once. The rearrangement joins TRBV5-1 to TRBJ1-2; D possibly corresponds to TRBD1 (5 bases). Trimming pared 3 bases from V and 8 bases from J, leaving 8 bases between. Germline values: CDR1 SGHRS, CDR2 YFSETQ. This CDR3 contains 11 residues. CDR3 coding DNA: TGCGCCAGCAGCTCGGGGCTAGGCTACACCTTC. It specifies CASSSGLGYTF.

On this clone: The sample holds other DNA sequences that translate to the same CDR3. This chain joins TRBV3-1 (or the pseudogene TRBV3-2) and TRBJ1-1; 7 nucleotides align to TRBD1. Germline assignment: CDR1 LGHDT and CDR2 YNNKEL (reference sequence). The ends lost 2 bases at V and 2 bases at J; junction bases unmatched: 2. The CDR3 length is 14 residues. The CDR3 DNA reads as TGTGCCAGCAGCCAACGACAGGGAAACACTGAAGCTTTCTTT. Amino acids: CASSQRQGNTEAFF.

V and J are TRBV4-1 and TRBJ1-2, with 8 bases fitting TRBD1. This CDR3 is built from 14 residues. Germline trimming cut 4 bases from V and 5 bases from J; bases unmatched to any gene: 6. Germline lookup yields CDR1 MGHRA and CDR2 YSYEKL. CDR3 nucleotides: TGCGCCAGCAGCCCTCGACAGGGGATATATGGCTACACCTTC. As protein: CASSPRQGIYGYTF.

The V call is TRBV5-5, the J call TRBJ1-3, with a weak D call TRBD1 (6 bases). The germline CDR1 and CDR2 sequences are SGHKS and YYEKEE (reference sequence). V lost 1 base and J lost 5, with 13 bases in between. The CDR3 is 15 amino acids. CDR3 in amino acids: CASSLLGGIRNTIYF. CDR3 in DNA: TGTGCCAGCAGCTTGCTAGGGGGGATTCGAAACACCATATATTTT.

This clone was seen once. V usage is TRBV18 and J usage is TRBJ2-3, with a weak D call TRBD2 (7 bases). The V end lost 3 bases, the J end lost 4 bases, and 14 bases lay between the germline ends. Per the germline V gene, CDR1 is KGHSH and CDR2 is LQKENI. The CDR3 covers 15 residues. CDR3: CASSPYGGAADTQYF. The CDR3 region has the DNA TGTGCCAGCTCACCTTATGGGGGGGCAGCAGATACGCAGTATTTT.

The CDR3 DNA is TGTGCCAGCAGCCAAGATAGCGGCTCCTGGGCAGGAAACACCATATATTTT. This gives the protein CASSQDSGSWAGNTIYF. The gene calls are TRBV4-2 and TRBJ1-3; no clear D. Trimming cost V 0 bases and J 4 bases, with 16 bases left between them. The CDR3 extends over 17 amino acids. Germline V gene data show CDR1 as LGHNA and CDR2 as YNFKEQ.

The chain employs TRBV7-2 and TRBJ1-5; D gene uncertain. The CDR3 loop spans 15 amino acids. V lost 0 bases and J lost 2, with 8 bases in between. The V gene's germline CDR1 is SGHTA and CDR2 FQGNSA. CDR3 nucleotide sequence: TGTGCCAGCAGCTTAGCAGGGTCAGGCAATCAGCCCCAGCATTTT. Encoded protein: CASSLAGSGNQPQHF. Variable domain in full (rest from reference TRBV7-2 and TRBJ1-5): GAGVSQSPSNKVTEKGKDVELRCDPISGHTALYWYRQSLGQGLEFLIYFQGNSAPDKSGLPSDRFSAERTGGSVSTLTIQRTQQEDSAVYLCASSLAGSGNQPQHFGDGTRLSIL.

J is TRBJ1-3 and V is TRBV28; no definite D call. The CDR3 totals 15 residues. The germline gives CDR1 MDHEN, CDR2 SYDVKM. V gave up 5 bases and J gave up 0 bases, with 11 bases separating them. The CDR3 coding sequence is TGTGCCAGCAGTAACTTTCCAGGCTCTGGAAACACCATATATTTT. Its translation is CASSNFPGSGNTIYF.

The CDR3 sequence is CASSLPGGSTDTQYF. The DNA for the CDR3 is TGTGCCAGCAGCCTCCCGGGGGGGAGCACAGATACGCAGTATTTT. The chain is built from TRBV7-3 and TRBJ2-3, with 8 bases identical to TRBD2. The germline gives CDR1 SGHTA, CDR2 FQGTGA. The CDR3 has 15 residues. V trimming: 5 bases; J trimming: 0 bases; junction bases outside the gene matches: 4. Full variable domain (rest looked up from reference TRBV7-3 and TRBJ2-3): GAGVSQTPSNKVTEKGKYVELRCDPISGHTALYWYRQSLGQGPEFLIYFQGTGAADDSGLPNDRFFAVRPEGSVSTLKIQRTERGDSAVYLCASSLPGGSTDTQYFGPGTRLTVL.

The chain has TRBV7-2 and TRBJ1-1; 9 bases match TRBD1. The CDR3 covers 17 residues. With 0 bases clipped from V and 0 bases from J, the junction kept 5 bases outside the gene matches. Germline CDR1 is SGHTA and CDR2 is FQGNSA. The CDR3 spells CASSLAMGQGLNTEAFF. DNA for the CDR3: TGTGCCAGCAGCTTAGCGATGGGACAGGGCCTGAACACTGAAGCTTTCTTT.

This rearrangement joins TRBV4-1 to TRBJ1-1; the match to TRBD1 covers 7 bases. The CDR3 spans 14 residues. The V gene's germline CDR1 is MGHRA and CDR2 YSYEKL. Trimming removed 2 bases from V and 6 bases from J; junction bases left unmatched: 6. CDR3 amino acids: CASSQSDRAAEAFF. In DNA form, the CDR3 reads TGCGCCAGCAGCCAATCCGACAGGGCGGCTGAAGCTTTCTTT.

The chain couples TRBV3-1 (or the pseudogene TRBV3-2) to TRBJ1-3; D is unresolved. The CDR3 loop spans 14 amino acids. Germline V lookup: CDR1 LGHDT, CDR2 YNNKEL (reference sequence). Trimming stripped 1 base from V and 2 bases from J, with 6 bases between. The CDR3 DNA reads TGTGCCAGCAGCCAAGGGGCAGCTGGAAACACCATATATTTT. Its protein product is CASSQGAAGNTIYF.

The rearrangement links TRBV19 to TRBJ1-2, with D maybe TRBD1 (5 bases). Germline V CDR1 and CDR2: LNHDA, SQIVND (reference sequence). Trimming took off 0 bases at V and 8 bases at J, with 10 bases between the two ends. CDR3 size: 13 residues. CDR3 DNA: TGTGCCAGTAGTATAGAAGGGGTCCGGGGCTACACCTTC. Translating it yields CASSIEGVRGYTF.

This chain joins TRBV7-6 and TRBJ2-5; 7 bases are shared with TRBD2. Trimming took 4 bases from V and 3 from J; bases not matched to a gene: 5. Germline CDR1 is SGHVS and CDR2 is FNYEAQ. The CDR3 contains 14 residues. The CDR3: CASSSAGTKETQYF. CDR3 DNA sequence: TGTGCCAGCAGCTCCGCCGGGACTAAAGAGACCCAGTACTTC.

The chain has TRBV19 and TRBJ1-2, with D possibly being TRBD1 (5 bases). CDR3 length: 15 amino acids. The germline CDR1 and CDR2 sequences are LNHDA and SQIVND (reference sequence). V was pared by 5 bases and J by 6 bases, with 19 bases between. CDR3 DNA sequence: TGTGCCAGTAGTCCGTGGACGGGGCGGAGGGATGGCTACACCTTC. Translating it yields CASSPWTGRRDGYTF.

The chain combines TRBV11-2 with TRBJ2-7; 12 nucleotides align to TRBD2. V shed 3 bases and J 3 bases; nucleotides not matched to a gene: 0. This CDR3 region has 14 residues. Germline CDR1 reads SGHAT; CDR2 reads FQNNGV. CDR3 sequence (DNA): TGTGCCAGCAGCTTGGGACTAGCGGGCTACGAGCAGTACTTC. Its protein is CASSLGLAGYEQYF.

In DNA form, the CDR3 reads TGCGCCAGCAGCCCGGGACAGGGGGCATATGGCTACACCTTC. This encodes CASSPGQGAYGYTF. The chain carries TRBV5-1 and TRBJ1-2; 12 nucleotides line up with TRBD1. V dropped 4 bases and J dropped 5; count of bases not matched to a gene: 3. CDR3 length: 14 residues. CDR1 and CDR2 (germline): SGHRS, YFSETQ.

The chain recombines TRBV4-3 with TRBJ2-1; 11 bases agree with TRBD2. Germline CDR1 and CDR2: LGHNA and YSLEER. With 1 base clipped from V and 3 bases from J, the junction kept 5 bases outside the gene matches. The CDR3 runs 17 residues. The CDR3 region has the DNA TGCGCCAGCAGCCAAGGTTCTAGCGGGGGGCGCTACAATGAGCAGTTCTTC. Translating it yields CASSQGSSGGRYNEQFF.

V gene TRBV11-2 combines with J gene TRBJ2-7; 8 bases agree with TRBD1. CDR1 SGHAT and CDR2 FQNNGV come from the germline V gene. Germline trimming cut 5 bases from V and 1 base from J; bases unmatched to any gene: 4. The CDR3 length is 14 residues. For the CDR3, the DNA is TGTGCCAGCAGCAACCGGGACAGGTCCTACGAGCAGTACTTC. Translating gives CASSNRDRSYEQYF.

The chain is built from TRBV4-1 and TRBJ1-5; perhaps TRBD1 as D (6 bases). This CDR3 comprises 17 residues. The germline V gene has CDR1 MGHRA and CDR2 YSYEKL. Trimming stripped 0 bases from V and 8 bases from J, with 20 bases between. The CDR3 DNA sequence: TGCGCCAGCAGCCAAGATATGAGGACGGGGGCTTCGAAGCCCCAGCATTTT. Translated: CASSQDMRTGASKPQHF.

The genes are TRBV19 and TRBJ2-1; a possible D gene is TRBD1 (6 bases). This CDR3 region has 13 residues. Germline V gene lookup returns CDR1 LNHDA and CDR2 SQIVND (reference sequence). Trimming removed 10 bases from V and 6 bases from J, with 16 bases in between. CDR3 sequence reads: CATSRGAGNEQFF. In DNA, the CDR3 is TGTGCCACAAGCAGGGGCGCGGGCAATGAGCAGTTCTTC.

The V and J genes are TRBV7-2 and TRBJ2-7, with D possibly being TRBD2 (6 bases). Trimming left V 8 bases short and J 3 bases short, with 14 bases between. Per germline, CDR1 SGHTA and CDR2 FQGNSA. This CDR3 region has 13 residues. CDR3 DNA: TGTGCCAGCGGCTGGGGGGAGGTCTACGAGCAGTACTTC. Translation gives CASGWGEVYEQYF.